The count of the clone carrying this T cell receptor beta chain is one. This record comes from a study of blood T cell repertoires in COVID-19. Study details: Acute and convalescent COVID-19 specimens originated in the United States, Italy and Spain.

Germline CDR1 reads SGHNT; CDR2 reads YYREEE (reference sequence). This CDR3 has 16 residues. V gave up 4 bases and J gave up 7 bases; unmatched junction bases: 14. Using immunoSEQ multiplex PCR, the repertoire was profiled, and TCRdb retains in-frame clones only, with some absent. The sample carries about 270,000 clones, around nine tenths recorded once. The sequenced sample was peripheral blood. This clonotype was sampled from a man aged 40-49 years with active or convalescent COVID-19. The J gene is TRBJ2-5, the V gene TRBV5-4; 9 bases map to TRBD1. DNA for the CDR3: TGTGCCAGCAGCCCAAGCCCGGGACAGGGCTCCCTGACCCAGTACTTC. It yields the protein CASSPSPGQGSLTQYF.